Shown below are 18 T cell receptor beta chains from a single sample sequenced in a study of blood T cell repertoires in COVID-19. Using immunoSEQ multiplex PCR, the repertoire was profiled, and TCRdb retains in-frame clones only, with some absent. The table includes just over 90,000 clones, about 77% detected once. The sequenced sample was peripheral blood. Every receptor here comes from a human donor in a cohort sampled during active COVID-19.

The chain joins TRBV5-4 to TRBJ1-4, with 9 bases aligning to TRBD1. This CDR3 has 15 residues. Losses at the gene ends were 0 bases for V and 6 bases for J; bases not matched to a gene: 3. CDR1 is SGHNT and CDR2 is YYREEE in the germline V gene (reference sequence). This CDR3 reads CASSLAGTGYEKLFF. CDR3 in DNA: TGTGCCAGCAGCTTGGCCGGGACAGGGTATGAAAAACTGTTTTTT.

The CDR3 DNA is TGTGCCACCAGCAGGTCCGGGACAGGGCGACGCAAAGGCTACACCTTC. This gives the protein CATSRSGTGRRKGYTF. The V call is TRBV15, the J call TRBJ1-2; TRBD1 agrees at 9 bases. CDR1 and CDR2 from the germline V gene are LNHNV and YYDKDF (reference sequence). The V gene end was trimmed by 3 bases and the J gene end by 8 bases; junction bases not matched to a gene: 13. The CDR3 runs to 16 residues.

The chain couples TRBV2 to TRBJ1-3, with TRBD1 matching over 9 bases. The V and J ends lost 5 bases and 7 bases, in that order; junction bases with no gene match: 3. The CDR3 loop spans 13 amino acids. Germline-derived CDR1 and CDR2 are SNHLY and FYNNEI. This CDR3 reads CASSTGQGNTIYF. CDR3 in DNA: TGTGCCAGCAGTACCGGACAGGGGAACACCATATATTTT. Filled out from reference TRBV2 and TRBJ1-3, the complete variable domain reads EPEVTQTPSHQVTQMGQEVILRCVPISNHLYFYWYRQILGQKVEFLVSFYNNEISEKSEIFDDQFSVERPDGSNFTLKIRSTKLEDSAMYFCASSTGQGNTIYFGEGSWLTVV.

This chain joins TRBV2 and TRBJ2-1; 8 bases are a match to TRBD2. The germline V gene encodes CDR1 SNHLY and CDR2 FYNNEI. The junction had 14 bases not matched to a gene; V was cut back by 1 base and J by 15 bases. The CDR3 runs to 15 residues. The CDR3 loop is CASSEEGLAQPGRFF. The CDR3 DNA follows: TGTGCCAGCAGTGAAGAAGGACTAGCACAACCTGGTCGGTTCTTC.

The DNA for the CDR3 is TGTGCCAGCAGTATCCCCGGGGCCTACGAGCAGTACTTC. Amino acid sequence: CASSIPGAYEQYF. The chain uses TRBV12-3 or TRBV12-4 and TRBJ2-7, with D possibly being TRBD2 (5 bases). Trimming shortened V by 5 bases and J by 2 bases, and 10 bases separated the two germline ends. This CDR3 has 13 amino acids.

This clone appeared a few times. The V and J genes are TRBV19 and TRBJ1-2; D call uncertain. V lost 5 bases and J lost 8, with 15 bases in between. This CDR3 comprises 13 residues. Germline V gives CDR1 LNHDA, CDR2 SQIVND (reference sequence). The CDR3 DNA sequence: TGTGCCAGTAGTCCCAGAGGTTTTTCGGGCTACACCTTC. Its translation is CASSPRGFSGYTF.

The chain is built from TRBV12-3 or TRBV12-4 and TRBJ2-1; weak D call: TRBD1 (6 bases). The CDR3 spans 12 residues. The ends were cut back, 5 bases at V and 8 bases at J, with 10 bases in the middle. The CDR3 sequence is CASSQDRYEQFF. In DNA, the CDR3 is TGTGCCAGCAGTCAAGACAGGTATGAGCAGTTCTTC.

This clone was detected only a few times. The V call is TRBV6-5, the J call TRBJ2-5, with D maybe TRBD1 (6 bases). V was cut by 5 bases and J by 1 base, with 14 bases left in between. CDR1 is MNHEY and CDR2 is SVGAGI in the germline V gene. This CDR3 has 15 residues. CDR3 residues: CASSKNRVPQETQYF. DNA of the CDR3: TGTGCCAGCAGTAAAAACAGGGTACCCCAAGAGACCCAGTACTTC.

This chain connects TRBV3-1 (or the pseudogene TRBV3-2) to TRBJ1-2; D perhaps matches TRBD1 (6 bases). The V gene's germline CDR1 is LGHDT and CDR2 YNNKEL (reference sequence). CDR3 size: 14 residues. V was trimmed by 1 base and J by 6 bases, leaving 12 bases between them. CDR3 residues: CASSQGQASNGYTF. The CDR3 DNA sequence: TGTGCCAGCAGCCAAGGACAGGCTAGCAATGGCTACACCTTC.

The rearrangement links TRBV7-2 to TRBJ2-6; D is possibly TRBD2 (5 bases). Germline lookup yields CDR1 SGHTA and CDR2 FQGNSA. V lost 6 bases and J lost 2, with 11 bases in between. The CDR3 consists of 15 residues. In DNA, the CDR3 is TGTGCCAGCAGGAGCCGGACTGCTGGGGCCAACGTCCTGACTTTC. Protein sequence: CASRSRTAGANVLTF. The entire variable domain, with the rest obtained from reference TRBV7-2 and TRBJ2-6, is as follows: GAGVSQSPSNKVTEKGKDVELRCDPISGHTALYWYRQSLGQGLEFLIYFQGNSAPDKSGLPSDRFSAERTGGSVSTLTIQRTQQEDSAVYLCASRSRTAGANVLTFGAGSRLTVL.

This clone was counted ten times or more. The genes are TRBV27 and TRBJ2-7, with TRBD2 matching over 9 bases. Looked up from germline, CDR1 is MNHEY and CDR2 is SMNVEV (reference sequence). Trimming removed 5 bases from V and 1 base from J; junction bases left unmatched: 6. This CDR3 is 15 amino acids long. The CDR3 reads CASSPRAGGSYEQYF. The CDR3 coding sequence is TGTGCCAGCAGTCCCAGAGCGGGAGGTTCCTACGAGCAGTACTTC.

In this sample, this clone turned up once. CDR3 residues: CASSQLLGAGYTF. The CDR3 DNA reads TGTGCCAGCAGCCAGCTGCTGGGGGCCGGCTACACCTTC. V gene TRBV3-1 (or the pseudogene TRBV3-2) combines with J gene TRBJ1-2, with TRBD1 as a possible D gene (6 bases). V lost 3 bases to trimming and J lost 8 bases, with 13 bases between them. CDR1 LGHDT and CDR2 YNNKEL come from the germline V gene (reference sequence). The CDR3 loop spans 13 amino acids.

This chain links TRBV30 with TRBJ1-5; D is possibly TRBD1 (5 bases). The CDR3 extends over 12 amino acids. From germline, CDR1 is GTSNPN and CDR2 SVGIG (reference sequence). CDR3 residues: CALGQHNQPQHF. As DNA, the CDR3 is TGTGCTCTTGGACAACACAATCAGCCCCAGCATTTT.

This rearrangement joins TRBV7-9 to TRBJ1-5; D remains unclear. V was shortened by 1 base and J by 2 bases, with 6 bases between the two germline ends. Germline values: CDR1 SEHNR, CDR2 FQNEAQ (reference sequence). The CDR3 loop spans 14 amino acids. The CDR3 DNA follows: TGTGCCAGCAGCTTAGGGGGAGGCAATCAGCCCCAGCATTTT. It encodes CASSLGGGNQPQHF.

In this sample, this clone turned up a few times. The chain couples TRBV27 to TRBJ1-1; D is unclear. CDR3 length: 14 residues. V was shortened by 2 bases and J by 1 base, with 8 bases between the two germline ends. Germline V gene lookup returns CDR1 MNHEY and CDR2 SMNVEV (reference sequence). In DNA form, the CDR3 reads TGTGCCAGCAGTTTAAGGTCGGGGAACACTGAAGCTTTCTTT. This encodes CASSLRSGNTEAFF.

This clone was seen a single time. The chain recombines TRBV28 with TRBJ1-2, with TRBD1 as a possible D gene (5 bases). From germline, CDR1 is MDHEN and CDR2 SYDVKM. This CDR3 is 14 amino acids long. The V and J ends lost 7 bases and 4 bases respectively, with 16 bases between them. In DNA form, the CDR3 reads TGTGCCAGCACCACGGGGGGTTTTGGCTATGGCTACACCTTC. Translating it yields CASTTGGFGYGYTF.

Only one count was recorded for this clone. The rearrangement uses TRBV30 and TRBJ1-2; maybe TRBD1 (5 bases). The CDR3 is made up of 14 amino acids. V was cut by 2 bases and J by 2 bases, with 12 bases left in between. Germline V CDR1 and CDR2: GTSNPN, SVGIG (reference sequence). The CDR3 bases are TGTGCCTGGAGTCCGGGGGGAGGAAACTATGGCTACACCTTC. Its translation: CAWSPGGGNYGYTF. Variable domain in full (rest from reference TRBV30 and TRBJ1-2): SQTIHQWPATLVQPVGSPLSLECTVEGTSNPNLYWYRQAAGRGLQLLFYSVGIGQISSEVPQNLSASRPQDRQFILSSKKLLLSDSGFYLCAWSPGGGNYGYTFGSGTRLTVV.

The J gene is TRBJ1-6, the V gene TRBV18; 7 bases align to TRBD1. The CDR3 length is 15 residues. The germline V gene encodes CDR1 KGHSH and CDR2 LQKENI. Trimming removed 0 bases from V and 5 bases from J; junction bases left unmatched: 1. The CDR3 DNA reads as TGTGCCAGCTCACCACCGGGACAGAATAATTCACCCCTCCACTTT. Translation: CASSPPGQNNSPLHF. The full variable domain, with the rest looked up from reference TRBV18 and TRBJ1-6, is NAGVMQNPRHLVRRRGQEARLRCSPMKGHSHVYWYRQLPEEGLKFMVYLQKENIIDESGMPKERFSAEFPKEGPSILRIQQVVRGDSAAYFCASSPPGQNNSPLHFGNGTRLTVT.